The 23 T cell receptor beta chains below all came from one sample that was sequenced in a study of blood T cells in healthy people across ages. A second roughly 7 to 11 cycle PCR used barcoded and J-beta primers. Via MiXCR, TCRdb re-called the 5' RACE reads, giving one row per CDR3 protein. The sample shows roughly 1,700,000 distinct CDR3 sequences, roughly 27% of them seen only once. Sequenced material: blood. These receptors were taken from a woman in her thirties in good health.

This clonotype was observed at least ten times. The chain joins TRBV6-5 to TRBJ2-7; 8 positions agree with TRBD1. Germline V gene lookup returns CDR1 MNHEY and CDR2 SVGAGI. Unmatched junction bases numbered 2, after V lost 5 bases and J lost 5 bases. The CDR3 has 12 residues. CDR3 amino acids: CASSGDRNEQYF. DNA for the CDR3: TGTGCCAGCAGTGGGGACAGGAACGAGCAGTACTTC.

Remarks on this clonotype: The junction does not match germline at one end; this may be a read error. The CDR3 DNA sequence: TGTGCCAGCAGTTACTATAGACAGGCTAATGAAAAACGGTTTTTT. This codes for CASSYYRQANEKRFF. The V gene is TRBV6-5, the J gene TRBJ1-4; TRBD1 might be the D (6 bases). Germline CDR1 MNHEY, CDR2 SVGAGI. This CDR3 is built from 15 residues.

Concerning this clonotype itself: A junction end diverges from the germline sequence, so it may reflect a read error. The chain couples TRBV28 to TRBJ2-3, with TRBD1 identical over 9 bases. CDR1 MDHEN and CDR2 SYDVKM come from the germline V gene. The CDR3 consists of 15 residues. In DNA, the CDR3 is TGTGTCAGCGGACCAGACAGGGGGTACACAGACACGCAGTATTTT. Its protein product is CVSGPDRGYTDTQYF.

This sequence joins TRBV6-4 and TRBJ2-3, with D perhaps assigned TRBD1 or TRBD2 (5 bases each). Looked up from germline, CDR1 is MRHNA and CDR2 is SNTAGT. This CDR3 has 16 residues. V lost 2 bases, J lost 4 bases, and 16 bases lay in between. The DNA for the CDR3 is TGTGCCAGCAGTGACCAGGGCGAGGGGAGTCCAGATACGCAGTATTTT. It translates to CASSDQGEGSPDTQYF.

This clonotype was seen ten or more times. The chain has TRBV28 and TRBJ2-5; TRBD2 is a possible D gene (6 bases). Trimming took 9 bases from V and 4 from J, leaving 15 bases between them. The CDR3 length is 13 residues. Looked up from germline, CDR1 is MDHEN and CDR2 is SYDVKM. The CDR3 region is CASGEVGAETQYF. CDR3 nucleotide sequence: TGTGCCAGTGGGGAGGTCGGGGCAGAGACCCAGTACTTC.

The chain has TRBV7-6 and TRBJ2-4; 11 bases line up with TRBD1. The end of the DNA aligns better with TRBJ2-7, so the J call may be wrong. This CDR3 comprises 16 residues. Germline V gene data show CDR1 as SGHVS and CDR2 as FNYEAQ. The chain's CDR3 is CASSLGTGTGGYEQYF. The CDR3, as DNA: TGTGCCAGCAGCTTAGGTACCGGGACAGGGGGCTACGAGCAGTACTTC.

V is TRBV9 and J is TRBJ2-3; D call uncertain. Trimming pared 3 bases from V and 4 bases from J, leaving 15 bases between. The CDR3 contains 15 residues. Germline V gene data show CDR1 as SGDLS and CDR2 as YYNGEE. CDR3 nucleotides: TGTGCCAGCAGCGAAGGTCCTGGTGGGGCAGATACGCAGTATTTT. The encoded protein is CASSEGPGGADTQYF.

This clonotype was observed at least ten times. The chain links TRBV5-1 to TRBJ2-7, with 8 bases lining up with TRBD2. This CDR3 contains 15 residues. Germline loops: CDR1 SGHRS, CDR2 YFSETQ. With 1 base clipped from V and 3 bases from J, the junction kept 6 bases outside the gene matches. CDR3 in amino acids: CASSLTGTSIYEQYF. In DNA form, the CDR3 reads TGCGCCAGCAGCTTGACCGGGACTAGTATCTACGAGCAGTACTTC.

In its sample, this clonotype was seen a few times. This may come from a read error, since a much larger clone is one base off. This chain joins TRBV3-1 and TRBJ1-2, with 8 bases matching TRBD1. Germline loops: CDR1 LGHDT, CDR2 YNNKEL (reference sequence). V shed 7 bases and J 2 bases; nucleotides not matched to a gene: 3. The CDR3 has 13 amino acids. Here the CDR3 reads CASTRQGNYGYTF. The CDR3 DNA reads TGTGCCAGCACCCGACAGGGGAACTATGGCTACACCTTC.

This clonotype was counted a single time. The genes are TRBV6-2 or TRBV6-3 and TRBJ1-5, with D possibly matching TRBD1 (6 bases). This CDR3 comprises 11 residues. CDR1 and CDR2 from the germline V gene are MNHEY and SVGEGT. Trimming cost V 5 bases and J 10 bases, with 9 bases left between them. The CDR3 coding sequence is TGTGCCAGCAGTGATGGGACACCCCAGCATTTT. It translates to CASSDGTPQHF.

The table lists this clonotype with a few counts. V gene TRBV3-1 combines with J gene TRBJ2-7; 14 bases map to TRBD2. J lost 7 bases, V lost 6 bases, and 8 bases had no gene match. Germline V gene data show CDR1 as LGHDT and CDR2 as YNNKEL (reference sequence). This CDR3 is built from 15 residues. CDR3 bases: TGTGCCAGCAGGTCAACCGGGACTAGCGGGAGAGAGCAGTACTTC. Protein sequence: CASRSTGTSGREQYF.

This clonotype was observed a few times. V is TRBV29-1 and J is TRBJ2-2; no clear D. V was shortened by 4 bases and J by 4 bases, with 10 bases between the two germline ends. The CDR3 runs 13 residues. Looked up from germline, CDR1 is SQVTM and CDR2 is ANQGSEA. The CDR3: CSVVWGTTGELFF. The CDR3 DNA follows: TGCAGCGTTGTATGGGGTACCACCGGGGAGCTGTTTTTT.

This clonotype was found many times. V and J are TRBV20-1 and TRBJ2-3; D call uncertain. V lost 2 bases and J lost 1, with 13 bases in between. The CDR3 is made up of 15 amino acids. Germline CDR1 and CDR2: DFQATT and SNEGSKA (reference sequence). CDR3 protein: CSARMDAKGTDTQYF. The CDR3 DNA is TGCAGTGCTAGAATGGACGCCAAGGGCACAGATACGCAGTATTTT.

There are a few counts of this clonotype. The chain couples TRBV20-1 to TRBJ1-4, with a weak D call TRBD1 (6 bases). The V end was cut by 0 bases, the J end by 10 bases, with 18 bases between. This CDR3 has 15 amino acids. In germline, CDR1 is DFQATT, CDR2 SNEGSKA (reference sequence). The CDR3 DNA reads TGCAGTGCTAGAGATCAGGCAGGGGATTGGGGAAAACTGTTTTTT. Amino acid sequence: CSARDQAGDWGKLFF.

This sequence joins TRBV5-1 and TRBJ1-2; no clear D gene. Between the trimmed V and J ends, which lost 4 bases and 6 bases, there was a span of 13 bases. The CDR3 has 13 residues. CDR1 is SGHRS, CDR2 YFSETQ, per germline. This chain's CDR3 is CASSPEREDGYTF. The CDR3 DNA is TGCGCCAGCAGCCCCGAGAGGGAAGATGGCTACACCTTC. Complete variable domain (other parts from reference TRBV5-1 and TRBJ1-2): KAGVTQTPRYLIKTRGQQVTLSCSPISGHRSVSWYQQTPGQGLQFLFEYFSETQRNKGNFPGRFSGRQFSNSRSEMNVSTLELGDSALYLCASSPEREDGYTFGSGTRLTVV.

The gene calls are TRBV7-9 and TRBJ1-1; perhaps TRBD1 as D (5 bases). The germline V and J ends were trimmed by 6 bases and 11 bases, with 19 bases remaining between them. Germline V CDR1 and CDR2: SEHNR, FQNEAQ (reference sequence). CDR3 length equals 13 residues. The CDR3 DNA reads TGTGCCAGCAGGCCCCCCCGGGGGAGTTCGGCTTTCTTT. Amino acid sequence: CASRPPRGSSAFF.

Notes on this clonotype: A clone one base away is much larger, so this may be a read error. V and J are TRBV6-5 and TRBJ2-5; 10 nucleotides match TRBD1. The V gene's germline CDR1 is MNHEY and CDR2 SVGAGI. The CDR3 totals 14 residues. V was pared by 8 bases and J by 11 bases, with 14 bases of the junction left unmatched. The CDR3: CASGPGTGDNEQYF. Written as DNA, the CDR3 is TGTGCCAGCGGACCCGGGACAGGGGACAATGAGCAGTACTTC.

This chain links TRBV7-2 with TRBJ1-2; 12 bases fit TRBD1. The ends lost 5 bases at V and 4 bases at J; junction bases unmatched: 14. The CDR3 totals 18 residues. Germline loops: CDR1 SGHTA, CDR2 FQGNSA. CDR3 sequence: CASSTSRDRGRRSYGYTF. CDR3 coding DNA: TGTGCCAGCAGCACCTCCCGGGACAGGGGGCGGAGAAGCTATGGCTACACCTTC.

CDR3 nucleotide sequence: TGTGCCAGCAGCTTGGGCCCCGCGGCGAACACCGGGGAGCTGTTTTTT. Translated, it gives CASSLGPAANTGELFF. The rearrangement uses TRBV5-5 and TRBJ2-2; D remains ambiguous. Trimming left V 0 bases short and J 0 bases short, with 9 bases between. CDR3 length: 16 residues. Germline V gives CDR1 SGHKS, CDR2 YYEKEE (reference sequence).

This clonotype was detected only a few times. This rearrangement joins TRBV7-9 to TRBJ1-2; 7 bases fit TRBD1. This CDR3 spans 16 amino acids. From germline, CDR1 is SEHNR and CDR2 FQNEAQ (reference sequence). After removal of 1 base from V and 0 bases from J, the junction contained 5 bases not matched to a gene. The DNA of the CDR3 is TGTGCCAGCAGCTTAGACAGGGGCCCCTCTAACTATGGCTACACCTTC. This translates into CASSLDRGPSNYGYTF. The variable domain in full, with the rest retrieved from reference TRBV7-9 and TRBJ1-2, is DTGVSQNPRHKITKRGQNVTFRCDPISEHNRLYWYRQTLGQGPEFLTYFQNEAQLEKSRLLSDRFSAERPKGSFSTLEIQRTEQGDSAMYLCASSLDRGPSNYGYTFGSGTRLTVV.

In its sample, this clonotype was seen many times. Here the CDR3 reads CSAGTAVTSYEQYF. CDR3 DNA sequence: TGCAGTGCTGGGACCGCCGTAACCTCCTACGAGCAGTACTTC. V and J are TRBV20-1 and TRBJ2-7; D tentatively reads TRBD1 or TRBD2 (5 bases each). The V and J ends lost 5 bases and 0 bases respectively, with 14 bases between them. The CDR3 runs 14 residues. CDR1 DFQATT and CDR2 SNEGSKA come from the germline V gene (reference sequence).

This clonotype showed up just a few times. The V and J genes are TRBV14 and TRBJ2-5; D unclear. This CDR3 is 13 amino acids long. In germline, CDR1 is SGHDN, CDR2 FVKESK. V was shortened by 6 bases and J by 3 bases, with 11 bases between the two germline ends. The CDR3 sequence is CASSNVYEETQYF. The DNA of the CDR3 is TGTGCCAGCAGTAACGTCTATGAAGAGACCCAGTACTTC.

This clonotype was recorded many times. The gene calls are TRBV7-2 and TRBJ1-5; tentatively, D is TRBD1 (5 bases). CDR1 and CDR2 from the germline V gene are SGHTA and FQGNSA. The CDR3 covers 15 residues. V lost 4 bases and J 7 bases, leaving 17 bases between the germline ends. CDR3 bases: TGTGCCAGCAGCTCGGGGTTTCAGGGATCCCAGCCCCAGCATTTT. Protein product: CASSSGFQGSQPQHF.